The 20 T cell receptor beta chains reported below all come from one sample, sequenced in a study of beta chain features in type 1 diabetes. Since all of the isolated RNA was reverse transcribed, expressed TCRB transcripts were what got sequenced. Sequencing was performed with immunoSEQ multiplex PCR; in TCRdb, only in-frame clones are kept and a portion is missing. This sample has roughly 330,000 clones, with 8% to 13% found just once. Input material: naive CD4+ T cells from blood. Receptors were obtained from a woman aged 30 to 39 in good health.

Note on this clone: Other DNA sequences within the sample encode an identical CDR3. The chain employs TRBV4-2 and TRBJ1-1, with TRBD1 as a possible D gene (5 bases). The germline gives CDR1 LGHNA, CDR2 YNFKEQ. Trimming left V 0 bases short and J 1 base short, with 9 bases between. This CDR3 has 15 amino acids. The CDR3 region has the DNA TGTGCCAGCAGCCAAGATCCGCAGGGGAACACTGAAGCTTTCTTT. Its translation: CASSQDPQGNTEAFF.

This chain connects TRBV7-3 to TRBJ2-1; D call uncertain. Trimming pared 1 base from V and 5 bases from J, leaving 12 bases between. Germline V CDR1 and CDR2: SGHTA, FQGTGA. CDR3 size: 15 residues. This CDR3 is CASSLNLRSHNEQFF. The CDR3 region has the DNA TGTGCCAGCAGCTTAAACTTACGTAGTCACAATGAGCAGTTCTTC. The whole variable domain, filled in from reference TRBV7-3 and TRBJ2-1, reads GAGVSQTPSNKVTEKGKYVELRCDPISGHTALYWYRQSLGQGPEFLIYFQGTGAADDSGLPNDRFFAVRPEGSVSTLKIQRTERGDSAVYLCASSLNLRSHNEQFFGPGTRLTVL.

This clone was detected only a few times. Other DNA sequences in the sample encode the same CDR3. The genes are TRBV7-2 and TRBJ2-5, with a possible D match to TRBD1 (5 bases). The V end lost 2 bases, the J end lost 4 bases, and 8 bases lay between the germline ends. The CDR3 runs 13 residues. Germline assignment: CDR1 SGHTA and CDR2 FQGNSA. In DNA, the CDR3 is TGTGCCAGCAGCTTACAGGGCCGAGAGACCCAGTACTTC. It codes for CASSLQGRETQYF.

This clone turned up a few times. The chain employs TRBV19 and TRBJ2-7; TRBD2 agrees at 11 bases. V was pared by 5 bases and J by 4 bases, with 10 bases of the junction left unmatched. The CDR3 length is 16 residues. The germline gives CDR1 LNHDA, CDR2 SQIVND (reference sequence). CDR3 DNA sequence: TGTGCCAGTAGTGGTTCTGGAGGACTAGCGGGTTACGAGCAGTACTTC. Its translation: CASSGSGGLAGYEQYF.

A word on this clone: The same CDR3 is also encoded by other DNA sequences in this sample. The gene calls are TRBV29-1 and TRBJ1-4, with D hard to call. Germline CDR1 is SQVTM and CDR2 is ANQGSEA. V lost 7 bases, J lost 2 bases, and 11 bases lay in between. The CDR3 runs to 13 residues. DNA of the CDR3: TGCAGCGCCCTAGGAGGGACTAATGAAAAACTGTTTTTT. Translating it yields CSALGGTNEKLFF.

This clone appeared a few times. This chain uses TRBV5-1 with TRBJ2-7, with 7 bases fitting TRBD1. The germline CDR1 and CDR2 sequences are SGHRS and YFSETQ. V shed 4 bases and J 3 bases; nucleotides not matched to a gene: 4. The CDR3 covers 13 residues. The CDR3 DNA is TGCGCCAGCAGCACTGGACAGGACTACGAGCAGTACTTC. This translates into CASSTGQDYEQYF.

The sample holds a few counts of this clone. V is TRBV5-1 and J is TRBJ1-1, with TRBD1 matching over 9 bases. Germline CDR1 reads SGHRS; CDR2 reads YFSETQ. V lost 3 bases and J lost 0; bases outside the gene matches: 3. The CDR3 is 15 residues long. CDR3 in DNA: TGCGCCAGCAGCTCCGGGACAGGGTTGAACACTGAAGCTTTCTTT. The encoded protein is CASSSGTGLNTEAFF.

The chain couples TRBV14 to TRBJ2-3, with TRBD2 identical over 11 bases. V trimming: 1 base; J trimming: 4 bases; junction bases outside the gene matches: 4. Germline CDR1 and CDR2: SGHDN and FVKESK. CDR3 length: 16 residues. CDR3 DNA: TGTGCCAGCAGCCAAGGCCTACTAGCGGGGGCAGATACGCAGTATTTT. Protein: CASSQGLLAGADTQYF.

This clone has only a few counts. Other DNA variants within this sample encode the same CDR3. This chain connects TRBV7-6 to TRBJ2-3; 9 bases are shared with TRBD2. The germline CDR1 and CDR2 sequences are SGHVS and FNYEAQ. This CDR3 has 15 residues. V trimming: 5 bases; J trimming: 0 bases; junction bases outside the gene matches: 3. This CDR3 is CASSLAGGSTDTQYF. The CDR3 nucleotides are TGTGCCAGCAGCCTCGCGGGAGGGAGCACAGATACGCAGTATTTT.

The rearrangement uses TRBV6-5 and TRBJ2-7, with 10 bases identical to TRBD2. With V trimmed by 5 bases and J by 3 bases, 7 bases remained unmatched. CDR3 length equals 15 residues. Germline-derived CDR1 and CDR2 are MNHEY and SVGAGI. The CDR3 bases are TGTGCCAGCAGTCCCCGAGGACTAGCGGACTACGAGCAGTACTTC. Translating it yields CASSPRGLADYEQYF.

This clone was seen more than once but under ten times. The CDR3 sequence: CATNPRRSRETQYF. Written as DNA, the CDR3 is TGTGCCACCAATCCAAGAAGATCTCGGGAGACCCAGTACTTC. The chain combines TRBV28 with TRBJ2-5; D unresolved. The CDR3 runs 14 residues. V was shortened by 10 bases and J by 5 bases, with 20 bases between the two germline ends. The germline V gene has CDR1 MDHEN and CDR2 SYDVKM.

This chain joins TRBV9 and TRBJ2-5; maybe TRBD1 (5 bases). There are 16 residues in the CDR3. V was clipped by 0 bases and J by 5 bases, with 17 bases between them. Germline V gene sequence: CDR1 SGDLS, CDR2 YYNGEE. This CDR3 is CASSVGAGPGAETQYF. The CDR3 DNA sequence: TGTGCCAGCAGCGTAGGGGCAGGGCCTGGGGCGGAGACCCAGTACTTC.

This chain links TRBV27 with TRBJ1-2, with D unresolved. V gave up 4 bases and J gave up 3 bases, with 12 bases separating them. The CDR3 is 14 amino acids. The germline V gene encodes CDR1 MNHEY and CDR2 SMNVEV (reference sequence). CDR3 region: CASSSADGYYGYTF. CDR3 sequence (DNA): TGTGCCAGCAGTTCAGCGGACGGCTACTATGGCTACACCTTC.

The CDR3 sequence is CASRSLGDTLGTQYF. CDR3 coding DNA: TGTGCCAGCAGATCATTGGGGGACACCTTGGGGACCCAGTACTTC. The chain carries TRBV11-2 and TRBJ2-5; D may be TRBD1 (6 bases). The V end was cut by 6 bases, the J end by 7 bases, with 21 bases between. This CDR3 has 15 residues. Per the germline V gene, CDR1 is SGHAT and CDR2 is FQNNGV.

This chain joins TRBV15 and TRBJ1-2, with 7 bases identical to TRBD1. CDR1 is LNHNV, CDR2 YYDKDF, per germline (reference sequence). The V gene end was trimmed by 2 bases and the J gene end by 7 bases; junction bases not matched to a gene: 7. The CDR3 is 14 amino acids. The CDR3, as DNA: TGTGCCACCAGCAGACTCTCGGACAGGAGTGGCTACACCTTC. Translation: CATSRLSDRSGYTF. Based on the CDR3 plus reference TRBV15 and TRBJ1-2, the full variable domain is DAMVIQNPRYQVTQFGKPVTLSCSQTLNHNVMYWYQQKSSQAPKLLFHYYDKDFNNEADTPDNFQSRRPNTSFCFLDIRSPGLGDTAMYLCATSRLSDRSGYTFGSGTRLTVV.

This clone was picked up a small number of times. V is TRBV7-2 and J is TRBJ2-1, with 10 positions matching TRBD2. V was pared by 1 base and J by 9 bases, with 6 bases of the junction left unmatched. From germline, CDR1 is SGHTA and CDR2 FQGNSA. This CDR3 is 15 amino acids long. The CDR3 coding sequence is TGTGCCAGCAGCTTAGGTCCTAGCGGGAGTGGTGAGCAGTTCTTC. It yields the protein CASSLGPSGSGEQFF.

This clone appeared a few times. The rearrangement links TRBV29-1 to TRBJ1-3; no firm D call. From germline, CDR1 is SQVTM and CDR2 ANQGSEA. Trimming shortened V by 5 bases and J by 4 bases, and 9 bases separated the two germline ends. This CDR3 is 12 amino acids long. The CDR3 spells CSVRVTGNTIYF. The CDR3 coding sequence is TGCAGCGTTCGGGTAACGGGAAACACCATATATTTT.

The rearrangement joins TRBV5-1 to TRBJ2-5, with 9 bases identical to TRBD2. Germline CDR1 and CDR2: SGHRS and YFSETQ. The length of the CDR3 is 16 residues. Trimming took 4 bases from V and 4 from J; bases not matched to a gene: 11. CDR3 in amino acids: CASSAGSVLAGETQYF. The CDR3 nucleotides are TGCGCCAGCAGCGCCGGTTCGGTACTAGCGGGAGAGACCCAGTACTTC.

This clone was recorded a few times. The rearrangement joins TRBV29-1 to TRBJ1-1, with 8 bases identical to TRBD1. V trimming: 0 bases; J trimming: 10 bases; junction bases outside the gene matches: 1. The V gene's germline CDR1 is SQVTM and CDR2 ANQGSEA. This CDR3 spans 11 amino acids. The CDR3 reads CSVEETGGAFF. The CDR3 DNA reads TGCAGCGTTGAAGAAACAGGGGGAGCTTTCTTT.

V and J are TRBV4-3 and TRBJ2-4, with a weak D call TRBD2 (5 bases). Germline V gives CDR1 LGHNA, CDR2 YSLEER. The V end was cut by 4 bases, the J end by 4 bases, with 11 bases between. The CDR3 length is 14 residues. The CDR3 sequence: CASSRTTGKNIQYF. CDR3 nucleotides: TGCGCCAGCAGCCGAACGACGGGAAAAAACATTCAGTACTTC.